This T cell receptor (beta chain) was recorded in a study of T cell repertoires in cytomegalovirus infection. Study context: The public TCR beta signatures pointed to both CMV infection and matching HLA type.

TCRdb processed the reads anew with MiXCR; each CDR3 protein has one entry. In the table there are hundreds of thousands of distinct CDR3 sequences, 24% of which are singletons. Germline assignment: CDR1 SQVTM and CDR2 ANQGSEA. The germline V and J ends were trimmed by 7 bases and 0 bases, with 14 bases remaining between them. This CDR3 is built from 14 residues. Study-wide findings and caveats: In two of eight donors, the top clonotype was HLA-C-restricted CMV-specific.

Concerning this clonotype: What it recognizes is unknown.

The rearrangement links TRBV29-1 to TRBJ2-3, with a possible D match to TRBD1 (5 bases). This TCR was recovered from a human donor in good health (CMV status not recorded). Some clones in this sample may be carry-over from other donors' samples. Sample: CD8+ T cells from PBMCs. CDR3 sequence (DNA): TGCAGCGCGATAGACAGCTATAGCACAGATACGCAGTATTTT. It translates to CSAIDSYSTDTQYF.